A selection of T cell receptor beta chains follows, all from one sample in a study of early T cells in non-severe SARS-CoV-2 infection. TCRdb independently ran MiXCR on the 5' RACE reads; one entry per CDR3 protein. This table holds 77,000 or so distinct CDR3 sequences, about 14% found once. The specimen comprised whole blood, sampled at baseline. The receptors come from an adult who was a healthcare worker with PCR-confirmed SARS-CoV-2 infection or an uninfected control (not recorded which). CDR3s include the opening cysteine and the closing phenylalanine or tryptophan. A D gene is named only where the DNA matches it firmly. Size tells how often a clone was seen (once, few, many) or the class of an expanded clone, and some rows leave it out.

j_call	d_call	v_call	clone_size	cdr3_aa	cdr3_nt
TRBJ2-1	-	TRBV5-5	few	CASSPPSVPYNEQFF	TGTGCCAGCAGCCCCCCGAGCGTACCCTACAATGAGCAGTTCTTC
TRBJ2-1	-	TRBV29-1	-	CSVQVNEQFF	TGCAGCGTTCAGGTGAATGAGCAGTTCTTC
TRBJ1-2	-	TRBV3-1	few	CASSQEGHRYGYTF	TGTGCCAGCAGCCAAGAGGGACATCGCTATGGCTACACCTTC
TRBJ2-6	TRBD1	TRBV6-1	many	CASGRDRVRSGANVLTF	TGTGCCAGCGGCCGGGACAGGGTGAGGTCTGGGGCCAACGTCCTGACTTTC
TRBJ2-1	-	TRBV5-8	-	CASSLPAGGYYNEQFF	TGTGCCAGCAGCCTACCGGCCGGTGGATACTACAATGAGCAGTTCTTC
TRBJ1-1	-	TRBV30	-	CAWSRGQPTEAFF	TGTGCCTGGAGTCGGGGACAACCCACTGAAGCTTTCTTT
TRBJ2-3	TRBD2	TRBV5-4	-	CASSYGTRTSGRSTDTQYF	TGTGCCAGCAGCTACGGAACCCGGACTAGCGGGCGTAGCACAGATACGCAGTATTTT
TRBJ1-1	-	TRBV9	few	CASSVGQPNTEAFF	TGTGCCAGCAGCGTCGGACAGCCGAACACTGAAGCTTTCTTT
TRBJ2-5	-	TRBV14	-	CASSQANRGRETQYF	TGTGCCAGCAGCCAAGCCAATCGGGGAAGAGAGACCCAGTACTTC
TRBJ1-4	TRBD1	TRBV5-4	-	CASSLPGQVEKLFF	TGTGCCAGCAGCTTGCCGGGACAGGTTGAAAAACTGTTTTTT
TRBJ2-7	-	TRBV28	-	CASSLPGDASYEQYF	TGTGCCAGCAGTTTACCAGGGGACGCTAGCTACGAGCAGTACTTC
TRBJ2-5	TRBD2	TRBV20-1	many	CSATSGRVGETQYF	TGCAGTGCCACTAGCGGGAGAGTCGGGGAGACCCAGTACTTC
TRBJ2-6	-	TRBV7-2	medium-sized	CASSLGGDSIF	TGTGCCAGCAGCTTAGGAGGTGACAGCATTTTC
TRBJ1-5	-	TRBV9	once	CASSVEGAVHQPQHF	TGTGCCAGCAGCGTAGAGGGAGCCGTCCATCAGCCCCAGCATTTT
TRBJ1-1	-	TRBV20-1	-	CSARVREAFF	TGCAGTGCTAGAGTGCGTGAAGCTTTCTTT
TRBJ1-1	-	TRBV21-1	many	CASSRDEMSAEAFF	TGTGCCAGCAGCAGAGATGAAATGAGCGCTGAAGCTTTCTTT
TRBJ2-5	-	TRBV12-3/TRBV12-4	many	CASSLTRWETQYF	TGTGCCAGCAGTTTAACTAGATGGGAGACCCAGTACTTC
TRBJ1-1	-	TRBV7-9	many	CASSLRQDTEAFF	TGTGCCAGCAGCCTCAGACAGGATACTGAAGCTTTCTTT
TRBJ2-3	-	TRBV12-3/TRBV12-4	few	CAVGGQDTQYF	TGTGCCGTGGGGGGGCAGGATACGCAGTATTTT
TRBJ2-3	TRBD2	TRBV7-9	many	CASSLYTGIAGEDTQYF	TGTGCCAGCAGCTTGTATACAGGGATAGCGGGAGAAGATACGCAGTATTTT
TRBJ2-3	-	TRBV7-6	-	CASRALGALPTDTQYF	TGTGCCAGCAGAGCCTTGGGGGCGCTACCCACAGATACGCAGTATTTT
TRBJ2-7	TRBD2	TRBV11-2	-	CASSFGIAGSYEQYF	TGTGCCAGCAGCTTTGGCATAGCGGGATCCTACGAGCAGTACTTC
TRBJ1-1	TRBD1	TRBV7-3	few	CASSPNGQDTNTEAFF	TGTGCCAGCAGCCCTAACGGACAGGATACGAACACTGAAGCTTTCTTT
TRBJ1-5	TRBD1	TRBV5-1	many	CASSQDRDQPQHF	TGCGCCAGCAGCCAGGACAGGGATCAGCCCCAGCATTTT
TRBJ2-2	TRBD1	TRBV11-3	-	CASAGTGDTGELFF	TGTGCCAGCGCCGGGACAGGGGACACCGGGGAGCTGTTTTTT
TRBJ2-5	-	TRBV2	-	CASSGFLASKVAQYF	TGTGCCAGCAGTGGATTTTTGGCTTCGAAGGTGGCCCAGTACTTC
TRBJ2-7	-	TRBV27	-	CASSLSPGLNYEQYF	TGTGCCAGCAGTTTGAGTCCCGGACTAAACTACGAGCAGTACTTC
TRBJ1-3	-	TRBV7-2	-	CASSLSAGNTIYF	TGTGCCAGCAGCCTATCGGCTGGAAACACCATATATTTT
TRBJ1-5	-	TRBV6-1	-	CASSVTAYSNQPQHF	TGTGCCAGCAGTGTAACGGCTTATAGCAATCAGCCCCAGCATTTT
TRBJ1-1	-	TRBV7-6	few	CASSDMGTEAFF	TGTGCCAGCAGCGATATGGGTACTGAAGCTTTCTTT
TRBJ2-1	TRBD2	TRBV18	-	CASSGGLADLKWEQFF	TGTGCCAGCTCGGGGGGACTAGCGGACTTGAAGTGGGAGCAGTTCTTC
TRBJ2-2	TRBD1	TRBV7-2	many	CASSLGTGAAGELFF	TGTGCCAGCAGCTTAGGCACAGGGGCGGCCGGGGAGCTGTTTTTT
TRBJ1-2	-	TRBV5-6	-	CASSLATSPSGPGYTF	TGTGCCAGCAGCTTGGCCACCTCTCCATCAGGGCCCGGCTACACCTTC
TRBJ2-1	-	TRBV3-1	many	CASSPLAPMKEQFF	TGTGCCAGCAGCCCACTAGCCCCTATGAAGGAGCAGTTCTTC
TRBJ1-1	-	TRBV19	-	CASSNPGQLTEAFF	TGTGCCAGTAGTAACCCGGGACAACTCACTGAAGCTTTCTTT
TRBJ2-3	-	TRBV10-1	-	CASSAAFTDTQYF	TGCGCCAGCAGTGCTGCTTTCACAGATACGCAGTATTTT
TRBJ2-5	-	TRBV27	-	CASSATPAFKAGETQYF	TGTGCCAGCAGTGCTACGCCTGCTTTCAAGGCAGGAGAGACCCAGTACTTC
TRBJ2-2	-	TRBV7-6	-	CASSLENRFITGELFF	TGTGCCAGCAGCTTAGAGAACAGGTTCATCACCGGGGAGCTGTTTTTT
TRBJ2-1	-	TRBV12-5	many	CASGPGTSNYNEQFF	TGTGCTAGTGGCCCCGGGACTTCTAACTACAATGAGCAGTTCTTC
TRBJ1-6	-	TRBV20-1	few	CSARPYGTPNPYNSPLHF	TGCAGTGCTAGACCTTACGGGACACCGAATCCGTATAATTCACCCCTCCACTTT
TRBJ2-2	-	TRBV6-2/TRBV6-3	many	CASSQDPRGTGELFF	TGTGCCAGCAGCCAGGACCCTCGAGGGACCGGGGAGCTGTTTTTT
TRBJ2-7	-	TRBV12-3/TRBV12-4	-	CASSGGDEQYF	TGTGCCAGCAGTGGCGGGGATGAGCAGTACTTC
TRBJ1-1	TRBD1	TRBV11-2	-	CASSLFGQGMNTEAFF	TGTGCCAGCAGCTTATTCGGACAGGGGATGAACACTGAAGCTTTCTTT
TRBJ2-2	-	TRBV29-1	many	CSASKGNTGELFF	TGCAGCGCCTCTAAGGGGAACACCGGGGAGCTGTTTTTT